This T cell receptor (beta chain) is drawn from a study of blood T cell repertoires in COVID-19. Across the study: Acute-phase and convalescent COVID-19 samples originated in the United States, Italy and Spain. T cells, B-cell-depleted T cells, or PBMCs supplied cDNA or gDNA.

As handled by the study authors: Reference gene primers were amplified, and this amplification served to estimate nucleated cell counts. Method: immunoSEQ multiplex PCR; TCRdb's copy keeps in-frame clones and lacks some. Clone size and the V and J calls come from that table; the DNA yielded D and trimming. The sample has about 160,000 clones, roughly 85% seen once; the top ten hold 3% to 4%. This CDR3 contains 13 residues. Germline V CDR1 and CDR2: SGDLS, YYNGEE. Trimming pared 3 bases from V and 14 bases from J, leaving 15 bases between. The clonotype was recovered from a human donor with acute or convalescent COVID-19. The donor label of this sample is uncertain. Material for sequencing was peripheral blood. The V gene is TRBV9, the J gene TRBJ1-6; D is unclear. The CDR3 bases are TGTGCCAGCAGCGCGGAAGGAGGCTCGTCCCTCCACTTT. It is translated as CASSAEGGSSLHF.